A selection of T cell receptor beta chains follows, all from one sample in a study of PD-L1 blockade in urothelial cancer. Method: immunoSEQ multiplex PCR; TCRdb's copy keeps in-frame clones and lacks some. The sample yields 50,000 or so clones, around 77% seen once. This specimen consisted of PBMCs, obtained around atezolizumab (anti-PD-L1) treatment. The receptor set was obtained from a man in his sixties or seventies with urothelial cancer. Each CDR3 is given with its conserved first and last residue. Each record gives: D gene, J gene, clone size, CDR3 length, V gene, CDR3 protein, CDR3 DNA. The D gene is left open where the match is weak. Clone size, where shown, is once, few, many, or a class for clones that have expanded.

- | TRBJ2-7 | - | 14 | TRBV5-1 | CASSFAVGGYEQYF | TGCGCCAGCAGCTTCGCGGTGGGGGGCTACGAGCAGTACTTC
TRBD1 | TRBJ1-1 | - | 14 | TRBV19 | CASSKRQGRTEAFF | TGTGCCAGTAGTAAGAGACAGGGACGGACTGAAGCTTTCTTT
TRBD2 | TRBJ2-1 | few | 16 | TRBV5-1 | CASSLPGLSKPHEQFF | TGCGCCAGCAGCCTACCGGGACTATCGAAACCCCATGAGCAGTTCTTC
TRBD2 | TRBJ2-7 | many | 15 | TRBV2 | CASSDRLAGAYEQYF | TGTGCCAGCAGTGACCGGCTAGCGGGAGCCTACGAGCAGTACTTC
TRBD1 | TRBJ1-1 | - | 16 | TRBV7-2 | CASSRLTGVFRTEAFF | TGTGCCAGCAGCCGCCTCACAGGGGTGTTTAGGACTGAAGCTTTCTTT
TRBD2 | TRBJ2-3 | - | 18 | TRBV4-3 | CASSQGGGGGGHTDTQYF | TGCGCCAGCAGCCAGGGCGGGGGGGGAGGTGGACACACAGATACGCAGTATTTT
- | TRBJ2-2 | - | 15 | TRBV2 | CASSEILAAAGELFF | TGTGCCAGCAGTGAAATCCTAGCAGCAGCCGGGGAGCTGTTTTTT
- | TRBJ1-2 | once | 12 | TRBV28 | CASRGGGYGYTF | TGTGCCAGCAGGGGCGGGGGCTATGGCTACACCTTC
- | TRBJ1-2 | - | 12 | TRBV14 | CASSPSNYGYTF | TGTGCCAGCAGCCCCAGTAACTATGGCTACACCTTC
- | TRBJ2-7 | - | 14 | TRBV9 | CASSADPQGYEQYF | TGTGCCAGCAGCGCGGACCCACAGGGCTACGAGCAGTACTTC
TRBD2 | TRBJ2-5 | - | 17 | TRBV7-3 | CASSLGLAGGTQETQYF | TGTGCCAGCAGCTTAGGTTTAGCGGGGGGGACCCAAGAGACCCAGTACTTC